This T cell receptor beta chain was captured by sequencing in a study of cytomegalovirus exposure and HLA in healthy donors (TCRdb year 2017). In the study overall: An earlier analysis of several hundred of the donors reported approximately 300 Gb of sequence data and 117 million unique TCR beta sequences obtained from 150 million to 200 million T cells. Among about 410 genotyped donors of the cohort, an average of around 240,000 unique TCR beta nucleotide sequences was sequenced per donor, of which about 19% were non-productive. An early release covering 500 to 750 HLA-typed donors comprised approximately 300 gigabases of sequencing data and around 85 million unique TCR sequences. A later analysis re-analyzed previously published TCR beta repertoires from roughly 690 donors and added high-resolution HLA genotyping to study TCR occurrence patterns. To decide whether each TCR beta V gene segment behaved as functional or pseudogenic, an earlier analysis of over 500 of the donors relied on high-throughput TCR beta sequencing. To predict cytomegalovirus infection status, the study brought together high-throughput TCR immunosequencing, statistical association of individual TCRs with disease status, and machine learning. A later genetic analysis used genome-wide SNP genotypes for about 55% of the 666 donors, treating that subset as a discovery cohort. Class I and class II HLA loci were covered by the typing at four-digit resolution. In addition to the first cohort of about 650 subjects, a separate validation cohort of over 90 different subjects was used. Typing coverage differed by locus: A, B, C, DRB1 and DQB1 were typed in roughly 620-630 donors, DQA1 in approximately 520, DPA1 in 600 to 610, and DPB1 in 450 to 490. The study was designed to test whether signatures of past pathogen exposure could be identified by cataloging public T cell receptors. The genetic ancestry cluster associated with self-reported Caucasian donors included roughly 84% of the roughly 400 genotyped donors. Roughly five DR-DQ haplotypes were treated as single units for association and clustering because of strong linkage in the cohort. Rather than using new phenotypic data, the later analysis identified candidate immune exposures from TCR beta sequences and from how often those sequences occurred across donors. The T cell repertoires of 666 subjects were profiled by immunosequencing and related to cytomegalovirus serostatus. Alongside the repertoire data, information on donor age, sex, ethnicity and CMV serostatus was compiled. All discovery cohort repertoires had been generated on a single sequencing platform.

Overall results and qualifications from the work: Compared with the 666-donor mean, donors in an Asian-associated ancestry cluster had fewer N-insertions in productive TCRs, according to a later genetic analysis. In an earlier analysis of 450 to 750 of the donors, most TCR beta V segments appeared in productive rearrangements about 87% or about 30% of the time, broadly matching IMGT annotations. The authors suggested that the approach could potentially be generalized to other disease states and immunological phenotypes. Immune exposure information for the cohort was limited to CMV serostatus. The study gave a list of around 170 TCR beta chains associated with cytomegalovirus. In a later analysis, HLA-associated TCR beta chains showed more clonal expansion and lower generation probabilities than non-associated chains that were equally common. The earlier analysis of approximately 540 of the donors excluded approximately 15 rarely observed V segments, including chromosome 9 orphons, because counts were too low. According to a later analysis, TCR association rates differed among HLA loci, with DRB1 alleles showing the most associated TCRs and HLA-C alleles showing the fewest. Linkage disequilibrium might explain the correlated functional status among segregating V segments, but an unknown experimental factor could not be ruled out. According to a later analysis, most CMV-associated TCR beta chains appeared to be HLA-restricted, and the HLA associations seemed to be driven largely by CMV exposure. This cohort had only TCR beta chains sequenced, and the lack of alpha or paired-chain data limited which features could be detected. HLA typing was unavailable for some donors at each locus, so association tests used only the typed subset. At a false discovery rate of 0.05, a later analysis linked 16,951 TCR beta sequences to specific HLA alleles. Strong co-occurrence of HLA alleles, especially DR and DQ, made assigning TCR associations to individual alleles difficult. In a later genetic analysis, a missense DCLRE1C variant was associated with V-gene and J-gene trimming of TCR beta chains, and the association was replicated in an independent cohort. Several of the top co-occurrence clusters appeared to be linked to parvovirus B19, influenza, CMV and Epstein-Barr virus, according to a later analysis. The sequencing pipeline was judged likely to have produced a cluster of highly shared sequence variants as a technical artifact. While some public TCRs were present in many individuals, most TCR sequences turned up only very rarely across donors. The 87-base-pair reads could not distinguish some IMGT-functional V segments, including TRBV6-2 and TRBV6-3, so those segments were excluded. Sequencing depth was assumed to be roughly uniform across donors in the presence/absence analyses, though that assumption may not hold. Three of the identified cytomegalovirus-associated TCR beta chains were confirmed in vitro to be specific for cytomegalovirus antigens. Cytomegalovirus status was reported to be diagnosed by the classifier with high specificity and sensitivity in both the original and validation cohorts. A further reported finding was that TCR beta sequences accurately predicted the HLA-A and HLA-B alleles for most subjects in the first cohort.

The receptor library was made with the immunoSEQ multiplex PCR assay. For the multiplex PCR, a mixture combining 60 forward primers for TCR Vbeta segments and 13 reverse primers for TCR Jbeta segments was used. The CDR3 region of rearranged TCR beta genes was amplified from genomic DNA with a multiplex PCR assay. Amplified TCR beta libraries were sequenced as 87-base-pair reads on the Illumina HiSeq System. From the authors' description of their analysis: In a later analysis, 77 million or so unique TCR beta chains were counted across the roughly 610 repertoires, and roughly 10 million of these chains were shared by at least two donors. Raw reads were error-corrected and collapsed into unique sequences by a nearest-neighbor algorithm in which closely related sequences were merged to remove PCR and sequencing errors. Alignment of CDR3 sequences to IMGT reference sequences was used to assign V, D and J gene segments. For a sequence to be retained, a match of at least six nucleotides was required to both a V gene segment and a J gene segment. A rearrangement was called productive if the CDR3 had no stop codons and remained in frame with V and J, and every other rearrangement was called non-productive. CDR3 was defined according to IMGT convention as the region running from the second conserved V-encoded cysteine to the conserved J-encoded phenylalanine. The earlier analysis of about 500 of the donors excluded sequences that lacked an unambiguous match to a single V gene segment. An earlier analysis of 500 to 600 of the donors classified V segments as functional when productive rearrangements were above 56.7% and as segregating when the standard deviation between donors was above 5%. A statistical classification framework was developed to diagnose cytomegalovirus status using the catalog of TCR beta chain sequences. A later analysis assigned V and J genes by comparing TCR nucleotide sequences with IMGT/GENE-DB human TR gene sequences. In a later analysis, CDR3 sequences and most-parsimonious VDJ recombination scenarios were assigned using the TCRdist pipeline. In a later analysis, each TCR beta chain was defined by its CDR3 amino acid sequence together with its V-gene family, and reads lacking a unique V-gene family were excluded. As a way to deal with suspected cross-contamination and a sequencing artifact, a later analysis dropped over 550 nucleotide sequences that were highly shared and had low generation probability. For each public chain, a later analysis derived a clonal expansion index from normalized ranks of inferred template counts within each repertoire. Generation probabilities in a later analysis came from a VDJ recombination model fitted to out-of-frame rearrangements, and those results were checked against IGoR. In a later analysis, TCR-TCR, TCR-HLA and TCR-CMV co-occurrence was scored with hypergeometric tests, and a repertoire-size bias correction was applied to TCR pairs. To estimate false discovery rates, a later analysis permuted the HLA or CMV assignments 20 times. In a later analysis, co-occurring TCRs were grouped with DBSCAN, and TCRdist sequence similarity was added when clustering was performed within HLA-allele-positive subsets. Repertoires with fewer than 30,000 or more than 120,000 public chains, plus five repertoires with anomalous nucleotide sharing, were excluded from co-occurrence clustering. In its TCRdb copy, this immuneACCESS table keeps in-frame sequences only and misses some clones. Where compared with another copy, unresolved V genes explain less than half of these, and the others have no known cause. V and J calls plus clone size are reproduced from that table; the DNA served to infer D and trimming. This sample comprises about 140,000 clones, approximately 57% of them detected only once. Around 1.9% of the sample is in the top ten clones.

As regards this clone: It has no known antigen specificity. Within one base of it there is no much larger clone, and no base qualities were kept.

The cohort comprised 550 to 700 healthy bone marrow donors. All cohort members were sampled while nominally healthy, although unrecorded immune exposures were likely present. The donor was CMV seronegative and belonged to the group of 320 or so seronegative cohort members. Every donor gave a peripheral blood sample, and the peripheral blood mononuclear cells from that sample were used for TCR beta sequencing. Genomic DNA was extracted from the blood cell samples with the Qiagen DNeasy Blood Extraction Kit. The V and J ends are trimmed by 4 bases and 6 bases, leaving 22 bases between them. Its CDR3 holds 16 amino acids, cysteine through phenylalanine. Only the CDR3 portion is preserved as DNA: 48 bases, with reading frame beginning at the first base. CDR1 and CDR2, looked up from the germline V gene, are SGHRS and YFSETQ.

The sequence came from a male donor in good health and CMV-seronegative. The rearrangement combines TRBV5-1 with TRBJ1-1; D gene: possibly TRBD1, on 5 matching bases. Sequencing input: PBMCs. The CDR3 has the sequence CASSANAGQGYAEAFF. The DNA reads TGCGCCAGCAGCGCCAATGCCGGGCAGGGTTACGCTGAAGCTTTCTTT.